Shown below are 5 T cell receptor beta chains from a single sample sequenced in a study of OX40 agonist ivuxolimab in advanced cancers. Produced via immunoSEQ multiplex PCR; TCRdb's table is partial and in-frame only. The top ten clones hold about 9.1% of a sample with 75,000 to 95,000 clones, 80% to 90% of them seen once. This specimen was CD4+ or CD8+ T cells sorted from blood, taken in a trial of the OX40 agonist ivuxolimab. The receptors originated from an adult with an advanced solid tumor such as melanoma, head and neck, liver or kidney cancer.

This clone was picked up one time. This chain connects TRBV19 to TRBJ1-4, with a possible D match to TRBD1 (6 bases). Trimming pared 2 bases from V and 5 bases from J, leaving 12 bases between. Germline loops: CDR1 LNHDA, CDR2 SQIVND (reference sequence). The CDR3 covers 15 residues. CDR3 amino acids: CASSIQSGQNEKLFF. The CDR3 nucleotides read TGTGCCAGTAGTATACAGTCCGGACAGAATGAAAAACTGTTTTTT.

This chain uses TRBV10-1 with TRBJ2-7; D call uncertain. The CDR3 is 13 residues long. Germline values: CDR1 WNHNN, CDR2 SYGVQD (reference sequence). V was trimmed by 2 bases and J by 9 bases, leaving 14 bases between them. The CDR3, as DNA: TGCGCCAGCAGTGAGCTCCCGGACCAGGCGCAGTACTTC. It yields the protein CASSELPDQAQYF.

The chain recombines TRBV5-1 with TRBJ2-3; possibly TRBD1 or TRBD2 for D (6 bases each). The CDR3 is 16 residues long. V lost 0 bases and J lost 2, with 13 bases in between. CDR1 and CDR2 (germline): SGHRS, YFSETQ. As DNA, the CDR3 is TGCGCCAGCAGCTTGGCCGGCAGGGGACTCACAGATACGCAGTATTTT. Its protein is CASSLAGRGLTDTQYF.

The rearrangement joins TRBV4-2 to TRBJ1-4, with D tentatively TRBD1 (5 bases). V lost 0 bases and J 7 bases, leaving 15 bases between the germline ends. CDR1 LGHNA and CDR2 YNFKEQ come from the germline V gene. There are 16 residues in the CDR3. Here the CDR3 reads CASSQDGGKGSEKLFF. In DNA form, the CDR3 reads TGTGCCAGCAGCCAAGATGGGGGGAAGGGAAGTGAAAAACTGTTTTTT.

The V and J genes are TRBV27 and TRBJ2-3; 7 nucleotides align to TRBD1. J gave up 2 bases and V 6 bases, and 11 bases lay outside the gene matches. CDR3 length: 16 residues. Germline V CDR1 and CDR2: MNHEY, SMNVEV (reference sequence). CDR3 bases: TGTGCCAGCAGCGTCAGGGACAGCCACTACACAGATACGCAGTATTTT. This translates into CASSVRDSHYTDTQYF.